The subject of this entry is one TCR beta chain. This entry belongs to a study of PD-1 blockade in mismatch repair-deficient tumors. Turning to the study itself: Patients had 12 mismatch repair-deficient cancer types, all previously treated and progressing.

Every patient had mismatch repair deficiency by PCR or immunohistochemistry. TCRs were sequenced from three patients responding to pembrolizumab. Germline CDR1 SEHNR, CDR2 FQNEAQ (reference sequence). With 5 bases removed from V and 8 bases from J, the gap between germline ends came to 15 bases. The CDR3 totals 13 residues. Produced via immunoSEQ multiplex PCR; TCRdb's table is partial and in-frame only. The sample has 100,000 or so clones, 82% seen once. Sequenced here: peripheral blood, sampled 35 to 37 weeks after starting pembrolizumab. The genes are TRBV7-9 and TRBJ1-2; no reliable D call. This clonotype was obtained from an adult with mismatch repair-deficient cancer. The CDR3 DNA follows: TGTGCCAGCAGCGCCCCGGGATACGGGGGCTACACCTTC. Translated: CASSAPGYGGYTF.